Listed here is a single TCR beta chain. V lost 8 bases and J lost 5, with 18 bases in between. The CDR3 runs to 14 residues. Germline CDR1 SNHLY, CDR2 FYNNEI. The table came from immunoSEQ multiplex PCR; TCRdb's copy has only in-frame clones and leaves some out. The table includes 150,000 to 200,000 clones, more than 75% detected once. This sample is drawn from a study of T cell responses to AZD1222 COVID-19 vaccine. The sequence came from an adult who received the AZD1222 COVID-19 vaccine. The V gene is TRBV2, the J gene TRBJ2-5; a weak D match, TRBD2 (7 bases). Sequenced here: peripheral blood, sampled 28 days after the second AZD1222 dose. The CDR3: CASDARGARETQYF. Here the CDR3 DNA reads TGTGCCAGCGATGCTCGGGGGGCGAGGGAGACCCAGTACTTC.